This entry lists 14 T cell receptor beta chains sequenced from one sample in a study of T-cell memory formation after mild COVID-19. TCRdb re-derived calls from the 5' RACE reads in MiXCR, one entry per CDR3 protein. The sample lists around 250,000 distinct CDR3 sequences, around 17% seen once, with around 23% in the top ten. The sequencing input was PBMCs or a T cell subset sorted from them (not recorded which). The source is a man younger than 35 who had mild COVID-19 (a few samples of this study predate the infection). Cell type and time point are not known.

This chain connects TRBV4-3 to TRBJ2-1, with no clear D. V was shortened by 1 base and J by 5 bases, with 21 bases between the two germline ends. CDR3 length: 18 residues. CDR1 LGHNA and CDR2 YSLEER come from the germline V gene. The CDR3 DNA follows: TGCGCCAGCAGCCAAGGTCCGAACGCCGTATCACAAAACAATGAGCAGTTCTTC. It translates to CASSQGPNAVSQNNEQFF.

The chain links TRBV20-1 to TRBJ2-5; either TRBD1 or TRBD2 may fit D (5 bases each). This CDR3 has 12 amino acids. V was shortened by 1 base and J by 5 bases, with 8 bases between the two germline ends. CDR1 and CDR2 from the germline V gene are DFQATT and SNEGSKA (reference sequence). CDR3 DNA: TGCAGTGCTAGAGCCGGGGCTGAGACCCAGTACTTC. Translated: CSARAGAETQYF.

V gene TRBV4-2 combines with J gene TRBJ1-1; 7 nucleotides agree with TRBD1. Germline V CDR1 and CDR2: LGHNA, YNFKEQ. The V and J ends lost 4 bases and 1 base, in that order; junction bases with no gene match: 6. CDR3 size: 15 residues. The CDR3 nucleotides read TGTGCCAGCAGCCGCGACAGGGCGCCGAACACTGAAGCTTTCTTT. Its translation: CASSRDRAPNTEAFF.

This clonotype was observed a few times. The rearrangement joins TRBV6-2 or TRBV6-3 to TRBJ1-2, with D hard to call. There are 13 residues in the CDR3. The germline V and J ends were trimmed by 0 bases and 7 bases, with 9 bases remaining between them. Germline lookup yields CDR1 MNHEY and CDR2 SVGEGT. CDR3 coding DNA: TGTGCCAGCAGTTACTCGGGCGGACGTGGCTACACCTTC. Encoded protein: CASSYSGGRGYTF.

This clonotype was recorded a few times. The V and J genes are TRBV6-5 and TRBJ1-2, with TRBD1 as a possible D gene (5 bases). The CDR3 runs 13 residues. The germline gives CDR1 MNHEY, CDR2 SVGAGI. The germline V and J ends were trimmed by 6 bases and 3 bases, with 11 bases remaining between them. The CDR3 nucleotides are TGTGCCAGCAGGACAGTGGGTGACTATGGCTACACCTTC. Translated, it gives CASRTVGDYGYTF.

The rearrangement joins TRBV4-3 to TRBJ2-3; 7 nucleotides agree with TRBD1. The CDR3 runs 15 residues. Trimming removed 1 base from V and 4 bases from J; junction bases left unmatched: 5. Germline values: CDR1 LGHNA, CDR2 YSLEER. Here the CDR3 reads CASSQAEGGADTQYF. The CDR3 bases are TGCGCCAGCAGCCAAGCGGAAGGGGGCGCAGATACGCAGTATTTT.

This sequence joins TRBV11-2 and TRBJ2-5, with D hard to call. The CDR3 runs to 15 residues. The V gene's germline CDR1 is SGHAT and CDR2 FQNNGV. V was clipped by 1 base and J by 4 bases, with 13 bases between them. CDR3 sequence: CASSLGPLLPETQYF. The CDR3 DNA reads TGTGCCAGCAGCTTAGGACCACTTCTCCCAGAGACCCAGTACTTC.

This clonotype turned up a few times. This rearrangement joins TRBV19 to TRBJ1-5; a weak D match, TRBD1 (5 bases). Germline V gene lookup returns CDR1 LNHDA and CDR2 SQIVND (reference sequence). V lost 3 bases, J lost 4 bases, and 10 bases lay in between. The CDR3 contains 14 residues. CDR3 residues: CASSIRQTNQPQHF. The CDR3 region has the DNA TGTGCCAGTAGTATCCGACAGACAAATCAGCCCCAGCATTTT.

CDR3 sequence (DNA): TGTGCCAGCAGTTCAACCCGGGACCGGGGACAAAATGAGCAGTTCTTC. Protein product: CASSSTRDRGQNEQFF. The chain has TRBV7-9 and TRBJ2-1; tentative D call: TRBD1 (6 bases). Germline V gives CDR1 SEHNR, CDR2 FQNEAQ (reference sequence). V lost 6 bases, J lost 7 bases, and 22 bases lay in between. CDR3 length: 16 amino acids.

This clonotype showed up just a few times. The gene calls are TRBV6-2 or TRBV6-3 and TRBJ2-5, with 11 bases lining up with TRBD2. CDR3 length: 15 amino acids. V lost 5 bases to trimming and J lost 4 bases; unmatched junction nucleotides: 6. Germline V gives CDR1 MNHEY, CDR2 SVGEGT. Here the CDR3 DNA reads TGTGCCAGCAGTGTCCCACTAGCGGGGGTAGAGACCCAGTACTTC. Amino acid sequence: CASSVPLAGVETQYF.

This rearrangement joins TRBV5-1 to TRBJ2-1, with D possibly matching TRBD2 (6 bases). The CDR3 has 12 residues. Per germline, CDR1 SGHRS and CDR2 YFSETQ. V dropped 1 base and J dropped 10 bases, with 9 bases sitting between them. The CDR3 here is CASSLFGGEQFF. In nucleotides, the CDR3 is TGCGCCAGCAGCTTGTTCGGGGGAGAGCAGTTCTTC.

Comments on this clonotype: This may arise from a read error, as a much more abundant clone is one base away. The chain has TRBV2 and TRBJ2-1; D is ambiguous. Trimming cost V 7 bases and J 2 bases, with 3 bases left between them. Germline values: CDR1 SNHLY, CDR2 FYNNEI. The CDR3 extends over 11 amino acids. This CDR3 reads CASTPYNEQFF. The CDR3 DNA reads TGTGCCAGCACCCCCTACAATGAGCAGTTCTTC.

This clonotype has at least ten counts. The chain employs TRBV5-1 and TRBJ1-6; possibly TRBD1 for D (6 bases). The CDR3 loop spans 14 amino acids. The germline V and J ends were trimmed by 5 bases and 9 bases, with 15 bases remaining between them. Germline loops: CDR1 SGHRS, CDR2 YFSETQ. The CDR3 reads CASSQGRVGSPLHF. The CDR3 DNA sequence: TGCGCCAGCAGTCAGGGGCGAGTAGGTTCACCCCTCCACTTT.

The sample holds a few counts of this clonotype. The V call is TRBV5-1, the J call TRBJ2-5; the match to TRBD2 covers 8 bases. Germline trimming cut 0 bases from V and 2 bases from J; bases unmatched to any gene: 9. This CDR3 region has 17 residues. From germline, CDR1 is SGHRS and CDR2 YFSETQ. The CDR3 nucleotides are TGCGCCAGCAGCTTGGCACCGGGAGGGAGCGCACAAGAGACCCAGTACTTC. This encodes CASSLAPGGSAQETQYF. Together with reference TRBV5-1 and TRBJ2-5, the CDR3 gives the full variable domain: KAGVTQTPRYLIKTRGQQVTLSCSPISGHRSVSWYQQTPGQGLQFLFEYFSETQRNKGNFPGRFSGRQFSNSRSEMNVSTLELGDSALYLCASSLAPGGSAQETQYFGPGTRLLVL.